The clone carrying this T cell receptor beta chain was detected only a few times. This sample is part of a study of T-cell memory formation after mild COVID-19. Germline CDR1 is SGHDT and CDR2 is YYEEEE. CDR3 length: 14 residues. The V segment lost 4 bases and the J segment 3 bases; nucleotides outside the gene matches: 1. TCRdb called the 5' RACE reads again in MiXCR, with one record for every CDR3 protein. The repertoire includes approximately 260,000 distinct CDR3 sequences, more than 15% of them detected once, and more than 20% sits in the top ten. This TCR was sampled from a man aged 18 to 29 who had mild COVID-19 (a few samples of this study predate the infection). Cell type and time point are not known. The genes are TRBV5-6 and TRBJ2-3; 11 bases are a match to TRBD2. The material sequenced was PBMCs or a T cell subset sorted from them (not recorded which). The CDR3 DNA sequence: TGTGCCAGCAGCATAGCGGGGGGGACAGATACGCAGTATTTT. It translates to CASSIAGGTDTQYF.